The entry below gives a single T cell receptor beta chain sequence along with its context. The sample comes from a study of shared clonotypes between healthy human individuals. J was trimmed by 0 bases and V by 6 bases; bases with no gene match: 2. The germline CDR1 and CDR2 sequences are MNHNY and SVGAGI (reference sequence). This CDR3 spans 13 amino acids. Sequencing was performed with immunoSEQ multiplex PCR; in TCRdb, only in-frame clones are kept and a portion is missing. The sample comprises roughly 2.6 million clones, roughly nine tenths of which are singletons, and about 0.13% rests with the top ten.

The V and J genes are TRBV6-6 and TRBJ2-7, with 7 bases aligning to TRBD2. Sequencing was carried out using naive CD4+ T cells sorted from blood. Subset of the sample: CD45RA+ positively selected. The clonotype comes from a man between 18 and 35 years old in good health. The CDR3 nucleotides are TGTGCCAGCAGCCGGGGGGTCTCCTACGAGCAGTACTTC. Translated: CASSRGVSYEQYF.